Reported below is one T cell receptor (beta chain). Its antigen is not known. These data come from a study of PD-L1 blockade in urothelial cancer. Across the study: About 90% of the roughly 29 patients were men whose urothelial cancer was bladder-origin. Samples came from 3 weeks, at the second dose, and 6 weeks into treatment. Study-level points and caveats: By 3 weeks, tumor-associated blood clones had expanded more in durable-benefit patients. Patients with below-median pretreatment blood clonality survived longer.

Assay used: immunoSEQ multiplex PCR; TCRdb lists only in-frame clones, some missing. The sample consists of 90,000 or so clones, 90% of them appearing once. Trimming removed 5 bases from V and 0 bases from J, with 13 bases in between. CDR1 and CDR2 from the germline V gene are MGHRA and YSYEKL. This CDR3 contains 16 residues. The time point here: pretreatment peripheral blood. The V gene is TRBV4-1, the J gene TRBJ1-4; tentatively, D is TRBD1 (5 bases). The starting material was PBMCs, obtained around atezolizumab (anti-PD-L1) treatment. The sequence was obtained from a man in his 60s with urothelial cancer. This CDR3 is CASSKAGHATNEKLFF. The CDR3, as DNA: TGCGCCAGCAGCAAAGCAGGGCATGCAACTAATGAAAAACTGTTTTTT.